The 26 T cell receptor beta chains listed next were all sequenced from one sample in a study of blood T cell repertoires in COVID-19 (dated by TCRdb to 2019 to 2021). Library creation used the immunoSEQ multiplex PCR assay. The source is immuneACCESS, and TCRdb retained only in-frame sequences with V and J called. Part of the clones is not carried over; for the studies checked, unresolved V genes explain less than half of this, and the remainder is unexplained. This sample comprises under 250,000 clones, 85% to 90% of them detected only once. The ten largest make up about 1.3% of the sample. The specimen was peripheral blood. The receptors shown here come from an elderly man with acute or convalescent COVID-19.

The chain combines TRBV5-6 with TRBJ2-2; D is possibly TRBD2 (6 bases). Germline V lookup: CDR1 SGHDT, CDR2 YYEEEE. The V end was cut by 0 bases, the J end by 4 bases, with 13 bases between. The CDR3 length is 16 residues. The CDR3 here is CASSLAGTHSTGELFF. The CDR3, as DNA: TGTGCCAGCAGCTTGGCCGGGACTCACTCCACCGGGGAGCTGTTTTTT.

V gene TRBV5-8 combines with J gene TRBJ1-5, with TRBD1 as a possible D gene (5 bases). The length of the CDR3 is 12 residues. The V end lost 2 bases, the J end lost 5 bases, and 5 bases lay between the germline ends. Germline values: CDR1 SGHTS, CDR2 YDEGEE. CDR3 protein: CASSLQDQPQHF. CDR3 DNA: TGTGCCAGCAGCTTACAGGATCAGCCCCAGCATTTT.

V usage is TRBV4-3 and J usage is TRBJ2-2, with TRBD2 matching over 9 bases. The CDR3 consists of 16 residues. The germline CDR1 and CDR2 sequences are LGHNA and YSLEER. V lost 2 bases to trimming and J lost 1 base; unmatched junction nucleotides: 2. Written as DNA, the CDR3 is TGCGCCAGCAGCCAAATAGCGGGGGTGAACACCGGGGAGCTGTTTTTT. Its protein is CASSQIAGVNTGELFF.

The gene calls are TRBV4-2 and TRBJ1-6, with a tentative D call TRBD1 (5 bases). The germline V gene has CDR1 LGHNA and CDR2 YNFKEQ. V was cut by 0 bases and J by 5 bases, with 11 bases left in between. The CDR3 contains 16 residues. CDR3 coding DNA: TGTGCCAGCAGCCAAGATGGAGGGGCAAATAATTCACCCCTCCACTTT. This codes for CASSQDGGANNSPLHF.

The rearrangement uses TRBV27 and TRBJ1-1; TRBD1 matches at 10 bases. The junction had 7 bases not matched to a gene; V was cut back by 6 bases and J by 0 bases. The CDR3 runs 16 residues. Looked up from germline, CDR1 is MNHEY and CDR2 is SMNVEV (reference sequence). CDR3 DNA: TGTGCCAGCAGGACAGGGGGCCCCCTTTTGAACACTGAAGCTTTCTTT. This sequence encodes CASRTGGPLLNTEAFF.

The chain uses TRBV29-1 and TRBJ2-7; 9 bases align to TRBD2. CDR1 SQVTM and CDR2 ANQGSEA come from the germline V gene. V lost 7 bases to trimming and J lost 0 bases; unmatched junction nucleotides: 4. This CDR3 contains 13 residues. Written as DNA, the CDR3 is TGCAGCGCCTCTAGCGGGGCCTCCTACGAGCAGTACTTC. Protein: CSASSGASYEQYF.

This chain connects TRBV19 to TRBJ2-5, with D perhaps TRBD2 (6 bases). Germline V gene data show CDR1 as LNHDA and CDR2 as SQIVND (reference sequence). The CDR3 is made up of 13 amino acids. Trimming left V 4 bases short and J 7 bases short, with 13 bases between. The CDR3 sequence: CASSSGTVGTQYF. CDR3 DNA sequence: TGTGCCAGTAGTAGCGGGACGGTCGGGACCCAGTACTTC.

This chain links TRBV5-1 with TRBJ2-7; D unresolved. Germline loops: CDR1 SGHRS, CDR2 YFSETQ. V was trimmed by 4 bases and J by 1 base, leaving 6 bases between them. This CDR3 comprises 12 residues. The CDR3 region is CASSQESYEQYF. In nucleotides, the CDR3 is TGCGCCAGCAGCCAAGAGTCCTACGAGCAGTACTTC.

The chain has TRBV5-4 and TRBJ2-7; the match to TRBD1 covers 11 bases. Trimming cost V 0 bases and J 5 bases; bases outside gene matches: 7. The length of the CDR3 is 16 residues. Germline CDR1 and CDR2: SGHNT and YYREEE (reference sequence). CDR3 loop: CASSLEPGTGGNEQYF. The CDR3 DNA is TGTGCCAGCAGCTTGGAACCTGGGACAGGGGGTAACGAGCAGTACTTC.

The J gene is TRBJ2-5, the V gene TRBV24-1; D remains ambiguous. Trimming shortened V by 4 bases and J by 5 bases, and 13 bases separated the two germline ends. This CDR3 contains 14 residues. Germline V gene lookup returns CDR1 KGHDR and CDR2 SFDVKD. The CDR3 reads CATSESTLQETQYF. DNA of the CDR3: TGTGCCACCAGTGAGTCCACCTTACAGGAGACCCAGTACTTC.

The rearrangement uses TRBV5-6 and TRBJ1-2, with D possibly being TRBD1 (5 bases). Looked up from germline, CDR1 is SGHDT and CDR2 is YYEEEE. The CDR3 loop spans 13 amino acids. Trimming shortened V by 2 bases and J by 8 bases, and 13 bases separated the two germline ends. The CDR3 nucleotides are TGTGCCAGCAGCTTACGGGGGACCCAGGGCTACACCTTC. It is translated as CASSLRGTQGYTF.

The genes are TRBV11-2 and TRBJ2-1; 11 positions match TRBD2. Germline lookup yields CDR1 SGHAT and CDR2 FQNNGV. This CDR3 is 15 amino acids long. The V segment lost 4 bases and the J segment 4 bases; nucleotides outside the gene matches: 3. As DNA, the CDR3 is TGTGCCAGCAGCTATAGCGGGGGGGCATACAATGAGCAGTTCTTC. This encodes CASSYSGGAYNEQFF.

This chain joins TRBV7-9 and TRBJ2-7, with a possible D match to TRBD2 (5 bases). CDR3 length equals 13 residues. Per germline, CDR1 SEHNR and CDR2 FQNEAQ (reference sequence). Trimming removed 4 bases from V and 3 bases from J, with 10 bases in between. CDR3 coding DNA: TGTGCCAGCAGCTCCGGGGATCTCTACGAGCAGTACTTC. Its translation is CASSSGDLYEQYF.

J is TRBJ1-4 and V is TRBV27; the D gene is possibly TRBD1 (5 bases). Per the germline V gene, CDR1 is MNHEY and CDR2 is SMNVEV (reference sequence). V lost 3 bases to trimming and J lost 2 bases, with 10 bases between them. The length of the CDR3 is 15 residues. CDR3 nucleotide sequence: TGTGCCAGCAGTTTGAACAGGCTGACTAATGAAAAACTGTTTTTT. This codes for CASSLNRLTNEKLFF.

The rearrangement links TRBV29-1 to TRBJ1-2; 7 bases are a match to TRBD1. Germline CDR1 reads SQVTM; CDR2 reads ANQGSEA. V dropped 6 bases and J dropped 0; count of bases not matched to a gene: 7. This CDR3 has 14 residues. This chain's CDR3 is CSVWTGPPNYGYTF. The DNA of the CDR3 is TGCAGCGTCTGGACAGGCCCTCCTAACTATGGCTACACCTTC.

CDR3 DNA: TGCGCCAGCAGCCGGGAGGGCCACGGGGAGCTGTTTTTT. Amino acid sequence: CASSREGHGELFF. The rearrangement links TRBV5-1 to TRBJ2-2; 8 nucleotides agree with TRBD2. V lost 4 bases and J lost 7; bases outside the gene matches: 3. This CDR3 is built from 13 residues. Germline CDR1 is SGHRS and CDR2 is YFSETQ.

For this clone: Other nucleotide sequences in the sample specify the same CDR3. The V gene is TRBV5-1, the J gene TRBJ2-1; the match to TRBD2 covers 7 bases. The CDR3 is 15 amino acids. V was pared by 4 bases and J by 0 bases, with 4 bases of the junction left unmatched. In germline, CDR1 is SGHRS, CDR2 YFSETQ. In DNA, the CDR3 is TGCGCCAGCAGCCCTAGCGGAAGCTCCTACAATGAGCAGTTCTTC. It is translated as CASSPSGSSYNEQFF. The full variable domain, in which reference TRBV5-1 and TRBJ2-1 provide the parts outside the CDR3, is KAGVTQTPRYLIKTRGQQVTLSCSPISGHRSVSWYQQTPGQGLQFLFEYFSETQRNKGNFPGRFSGRQFSNSRSEMNVSTLELGDSALYLCASSPSGSSYNEQFFGPGTRLTVL.

This rearrangement joins TRBV2 to TRBJ2-3; D may be TRBD1 (5 bases). This CDR3 comprises 13 residues. Germline CDR1 and CDR2: SNHLY and FYNNEI. The V end lost 9 bases, the J end lost 11 bases, and 21 bases lay between the germline ends. The CDR3 region is CARRPRTGRGQYF. For the CDR3, the DNA is TGTGCCAGGCGTCCCCGAACGGGTAGGGGGCAGTATTTT.

This clone was picked up one time. The chain carries TRBV29-1 and TRBJ2-1; TRBD1 aligns across 9 bases. The length of the CDR3 is 13 residues. CDR1 and CDR2 (germline): SQVTM, ANQGSEA. With V trimmed by 1 base and J by 7 bases, 2 bases remained unmatched. The CDR3, as DNA: TGCAGCGTTGAAGGACAGGGGGGGAATGAGCAGTTCTTC. Translating it yields CSVEGQGGNEQFF.

This chain uses TRBV11-2 with TRBJ2-1, with D tentatively TRBD1 (6 bases). CDR1 SGHAT and CDR2 FQNNGV come from the germline V gene. This CDR3 is built from 14 residues. Trimming removed 7 bases from V and 2 bases from J, with 12 bases in between. The CDR3 protein is CASIGGDTYNEQFF. The CDR3 coding sequence is TGTGCCAGCATAGGTGGGGACACCTACAATGAGCAGTTCTTC. Together with reference TRBV11-2 and TRBJ2-1, the CDR3 gives the full variable domain: EAGVAQSPRYKIIEKRQSVAFWCNPISGHATLYWYQQILGQGPKLLIQFQNNGVVDDSQLPKDRFSAERLKGVDSTLKIQPAKLEDSAVYLCASIGGDTYNEQFFGPGTRLTVL.

The rearrangement uses TRBV25-1 and TRBJ2-1, with 10 bases identical to TRBD1. Per germline, CDR1 MGHDK and CDR2 SYGVNS. The CDR3 spans 15 residues. The junction had 12 bases not matched to a gene; V was cut back by 8 bases and J by 8 bases. The CDR3 reads CASAGRDRGTDEQFF. The CDR3, as DNA: TGTGCCAGCGCCGGCCGGGACAGGGGCACCGATGAGCAGTTCTTC. Full variable domain (missing parts from reference TRBV25-1 and TRBJ2-1): EADIYQTPRYLVIGTGKKITLECSQTMGHDKMYWYQQDPGMELHLIHYSYGVNSTEKGDLSSESTVSRIRTEHFPLTLESARPSHTSQYLCASAGRDRGTDEQFFGPGTRLTVL.

The chain combines TRBV19 with TRBJ1-1; unclear D gene. The germline V gene encodes CDR1 LNHDA and CDR2 SQIVND (reference sequence). CDR3 length: 11 residues. The ends were cut back, 6 bases at V and 5 bases at J, with 7 bases in the middle. The CDR3 DNA sequence: TGTGCCAGTAGCACTAAGACTGAAGCTTTCTTT. It translates to CASSTKTEAFF. The entire variable domain, with the rest obtained from reference TRBV19 and TRBJ1-1, is as follows: DGGITQSPKYLFRKEGQNVTLSCEQNLNHDAMYWYRQDPGQGLRLIYYSQIVNDFQKGDIAEGYSVSREKKESFPLTVTSAQKNPTAFYLCASSTKTEAFFGQGTRLTVV.

The gene calls are TRBV7-2 and TRBJ2-1; 12 nucleotides match TRBD2. Per germline, CDR1 SGHTA and CDR2 FQGNSA. This CDR3 comprises 15 residues. The V gene end was trimmed by 5 bases and the J gene end by 6 bases; junction bases not matched to a gene: 5. The DNA of the CDR3 is TGTGCCAGCAGCACTAGCGGGGGGCCGTTCAATGAGCAGTTCTTC. This encodes CASSTSGGPFNEQFF.

The chain uses TRBV7-8 and TRBJ2-7; 8 nucleotides align to TRBD1. V was pared by 1 base and J by 7 bases, with 12 bases of the junction left unmatched. The germline gives CDR1 SGHVS, CDR2 FQNEAQ. The CDR3 spans 16 residues. The CDR3 coding sequence is TGTGCCAGCAGCTTAGTGACCGGGACAGGTTCGTGGGAGCAGTACTTC. Its translation is CASSLVTGTGSWEQYF. The whole variable domain, remainder taken from reference TRBV7-8 and TRBJ2-7, is GAGVSQSPRYKVAKRGQDVALRCDPISGHVSLFWYQQALGQGPEFLTYFQNEAQLDKSGLPSDRFFAERPEGSVSTLKIQRTQQEDSAVYLCASSLVTGTGSWEQYFGPGTRLTVT.

This rearrangement joins TRBV7-2 to TRBJ2-2; 10 bases are shared with TRBD1. V shed 7 bases, J shed 0 bases, and the junction held 5 bases outside the gene matches. The germline CDR1 and CDR2 sequences are SGHTA and FQGNSA. CDR3 size: 16 residues. The CDR3 DNA is TGTGCCAGCAAGACAGGGGGCGGCTCGAACACCGGGGAGCTGTTTTTT. It codes for CASKTGGGSNTGELFF.

V gene TRBV7-8 combines with J gene TRBJ2-3; D is unresolved. Between the trimmed V and J ends, which lost 4 bases and 6 bases, there was a span of 8 bases. The CDR3 contains 12 residues. Germline V gene data show CDR1 as SGHVS and CDR2 as FQNEAQ. Here the CDR3 reads CASSSPGDTQYF. DNA of the CDR3: TGTGCCAGCAGCTCCCCCGGGGATACGCAGTATTTT.